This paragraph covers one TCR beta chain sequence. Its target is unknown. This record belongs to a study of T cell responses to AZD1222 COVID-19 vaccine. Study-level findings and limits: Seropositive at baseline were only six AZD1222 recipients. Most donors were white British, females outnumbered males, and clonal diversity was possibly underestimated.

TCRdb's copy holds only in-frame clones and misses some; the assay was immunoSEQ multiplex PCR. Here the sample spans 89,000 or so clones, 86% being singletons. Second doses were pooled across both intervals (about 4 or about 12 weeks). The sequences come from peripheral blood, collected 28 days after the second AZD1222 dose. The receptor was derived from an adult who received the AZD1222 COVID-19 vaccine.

CDR3 sequence: CASSLRPAGGDEQYF. The CDR3 nucleotides are TGCGCCAGCAGCTTGAGGCCAGCTGGCGGCGACGAGCAGTACTTC. The rearrangement uses TRBV5-1 and TRBJ2-7; D call uncertain. V shed 1 base and J shed 5 bases, with 16 bases lying between them. The germline V gene encodes CDR1 SGHRS and CDR2 YFSETQ. There are 15 residues in the CDR3.